A selection of T cell receptor beta chains follows, all from one sample in a study of cytomegalovirus exposure and HLA in healthy donors. TCRdb's copy holds only in-frame clones and misses some; the assay was immunoSEQ multiplex PCR. The repertoire holds roughly 120,000 clones, with around 70% as singletons. The sequenced sample was PBMCs. The receptors originated from a man aged 35 to 55 in good health and CMV-seropositive. Each CDR3 is given with its conserved first and last residue. A D gene is named only where the DNA matches it firmly. Size is stated for part of the rows, as once, few or many counts, or as a class when the clone is expanded.

clone_size: -; v_call: TRBV29-1; j_call: TRBJ2-7; d_call: -; cdr3_length: 11; cdr3_nt: TGCAGCGTTGATCGGGGTTACGAGCAGTACTTC; cdr3_aa: CSVDRGYEQYF
clone_size: -; v_call: TRBV27; j_call: TRBJ2-5; d_call: TRBD1; cdr3_length: 14; cdr3_nt: TGTGCCCACTCGAAGGGACAGATTCAAGAGACCCAGTACTTC; cdr3_aa: CAHSKGQIQETQYF
clone_size: -; v_call: TRBV9; j_call: TRBJ2-7; d_call: TRBD1; cdr3_length: 15; cdr3_nt: TGTGCCAGCAGCGTGGGGACAGCTTCCTTCTACGAGCAGTACTTC; cdr3_aa: CASSVGTASFYEQYF
clone_size: -; v_call: TRBV29-1; j_call: TRBJ2-1; d_call: TRBD2; cdr3_length: 17; cdr3_nt: TGCAGCGCCAATGTCTTTGGGACTAGCCTCGTCACTAATGAGCAGTTCTTC; cdr3_aa: CSANVFGTSLVTNEQFF
clone_size: -; v_call: TRBV30; j_call: TRBJ1-1; d_call: -; cdr3_length: 14; cdr3_nt: TGTGCCTGGTCACTGATTGCAGGGGACACTGAAGCTTTCTTT; cdr3_aa: CAWSLIAGDTEAFF
clone_size: -; v_call: TRBV29-1; j_call: TRBJ2-5; d_call: TRBD1; cdr3_length: 14; cdr3_nt: TGCAGCGTTCAGAGACAGGGGGCGTGGGAGACCCAGTACTTC; cdr3_aa: CSVQRQGAWETQYF
clone_size: -; v_call: TRBV10-1; j_call: TRBJ2-5; d_call: -; cdr3_length: 13; cdr3_nt: TGCGCCAGCAGTGAGTCCGTCCGGGGGACCCAGTACTTC; cdr3_aa: CASSESVRGTQYF
clone_size: few; v_call: TRBV2; j_call: TRBJ2-7; d_call: TRBD2; cdr3_length: 15; cdr3_nt: TGTGCCAGCAGTGTCATTAGCGGGAGGGCCGACGAGCAGTACTTC; cdr3_aa: CASSVISGRADEQYF
clone_size: -; v_call: TRBV15; j_call: TRBJ1-5; d_call: -; cdr3_length: 16; cdr3_nt: TGTGCCACCTCCTTCGTCCCAATAGGCGGTAATCAGCCCCAGCATTTT; cdr3_aa: CATSFVPIGGNQPQHF
clone_size: few; v_call: TRBV30; j_call: TRBJ2-5; d_call: -; cdr3_length: 17; cdr3_nt: TGTGCCTGGAGTGTACAAAGGGGCAGGGGCCTGATTCCGGCCCAGTACTTC; cdr3_aa: CAWSVQRGRGLIPAQYF
clone_size: -; v_call: TRBV5-6; j_call: TRBJ1-1; d_call: -; cdr3_length: 12; cdr3_nt: TGTGCCAGCAGTTCGGTCGGGGGTGAAGCTTTCTTT; cdr3_aa: CASSSVGGEAFF
clone_size: -; v_call: TRBV20-1; j_call: TRBJ2-5; d_call: -; cdr3_length: 11; cdr3_nt: TGCAGTGCTAGCGGGAGCGAGACCCAGTACTTC; cdr3_aa: CSASGSETQYF
clone_size: -; v_call: TRBV9; j_call: TRBJ1-2; d_call: TRBD1; cdr3_length: 14; cdr3_nt: TGTGCCAGCAAGAAAAAAGGGACAGCCTATGGCTACACCTTC; cdr3_aa: CASKKKGTAYGYTF
clone_size: -; v_call: TRBV7-8; j_call: TRBJ2-1; d_call: -; cdr3_length: 19; cdr3_nt: TGTGCCGGCAGACTACCACCCGCGGGCTTATCGAGCTCCTACAATGAGCAGTTCTTC; cdr3_aa: CAGRLPPAGLSSSYNEQFF
clone_size: few; v_call: TRBV5-1; j_call: TRBJ2-5; d_call: -; cdr3_length: 14; cdr3_nt: TGCGCCAGCAGCTTGGGACAGTACCAAGAGACCCAGTACTTC; cdr3_aa: CASSLGQYQETQYF
clone_size: -; v_call: TRBV9; j_call: TRBJ2-5; d_call: -; cdr3_length: 15; cdr3_nt: TGTGCCAGCAGCGTAATCGAGGCCCCCCAAGAGACCCAGTACTTC; cdr3_aa: CASSVIEAPQETQYF
clone_size: -; v_call: TRBV7-9; j_call: TRBJ1-5; d_call: -; cdr3_length: 15; cdr3_nt: TGTGCCAGCAGCTTAACAGGAGTTAGGGGTCAGCCCCAGCATTTT; cdr3_aa: CASSLTGVRGQPQHF
clone_size: -; v_call: TRBV20-1; j_call: TRBJ2-1; d_call: -; cdr3_length: 11; cdr3_nt: TGCAGTGCTCCTCTTTACAATGAGCAGTTCTTC; cdr3_aa: CSAPLYNEQFF
clone_size: -; v_call: TRBV7-8; j_call: TRBJ2-7; d_call: TRBD1; cdr3_length: 13; cdr3_nt: TGTGCCAGCAGCTTAGGACAGGGCCGCGAGCAGTACTTC; cdr3_aa: CASSLGQGREQYF
clone_size: -; v_call: TRBV18; j_call: TRBJ2-2; d_call: TRBD1; cdr3_length: 15; cdr3_nt: TGTGCCAGCTCACCACCGACAGGGGCGCGCGGGGAGCTGTTTTTT; cdr3_aa: CASSPPTGARGELFF
clone_size: -; v_call: TRBV30; j_call: TRBJ1-3; d_call: -; cdr3_length: 14; cdr3_nt: TGTGCCTGGAGTGTTTCCAGCTCTGGAAACACCATATATTTT; cdr3_aa: CAWSVSSSGNTIYF
clone_size: few; v_call: TRBV5-5; j_call: TRBJ1-1; d_call: -; cdr3_length: 13; cdr3_nt: TGTGCCAGCAGGATCGCCGGGGACACCGTATCTTTCTTT; cdr3_aa: CASRIAGDTVSFF
clone_size: -; v_call: TRBV28; j_call: TRBJ1-2; d_call: -; cdr3_length: 13; cdr3_nt: TGTGCCAGCCCTCGTAGAAAAAACTATGGCTACACCTTC; cdr3_aa: CASPRRKNYGYTF